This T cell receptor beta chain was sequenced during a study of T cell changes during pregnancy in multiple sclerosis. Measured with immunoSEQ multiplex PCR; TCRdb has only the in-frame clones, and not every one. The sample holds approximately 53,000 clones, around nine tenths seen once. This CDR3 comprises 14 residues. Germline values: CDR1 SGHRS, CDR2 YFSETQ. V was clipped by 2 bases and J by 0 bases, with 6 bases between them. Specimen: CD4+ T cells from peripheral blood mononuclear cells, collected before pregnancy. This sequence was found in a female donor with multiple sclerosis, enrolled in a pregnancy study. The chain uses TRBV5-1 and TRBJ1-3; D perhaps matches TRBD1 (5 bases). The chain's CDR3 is CASSLQVSGNTIYF. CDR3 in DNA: TGCGCCAGCAGCTTACAGGTCTCTGGAAACACCATATATTTT.